Listed here are 24 T cell receptor beta chains from one sample, sequenced in a study of cytomegalovirus exposure and HLA in healthy donors (dated by TCRdb to about 2017). Library creation used the immunoSEQ multiplex PCR assay. The multiplex PCR relied on a mix of 60 forward primers for TCR Vbeta segments and 13 reverse primers for TCR Jbeta segments. TCRdb obtained this table from immuneACCESS and retained in-frame rearrangements with V and J assigned. These tables miss some clones; where compared with another copy, unresolved V genes account for less than half of the shortfall, and the remainder is unexplained. Within this sample are some 200,000 clones, with around three quarters of them counted one time only. The ten largest clones capture about a sixth of the sample. Sample: PBMCs. The source of these receptors is a man between 40 and 49 years old in good health and CMV-seronegative.

Turning to this clone: The junction does not match germline at one end; this may be a read error. The chain recombines TRBV7-2 with TRBJ2-3, with no clear D. Germline lookup yields CDR1 SGHTA and CDR2 FQGNSA. CDR3 length equals 10 residues. The CDR3 nucleotides read TGTGCCAGCAGCCGCCCACACCTCCTTTTT. This sequence encodes CASSRPHLLF.

The chain couples TRBV6-1 to TRBJ1-5; D is uncertain. The CDR3 covers 13 residues. Germline CDR1 is MNHNS and CDR2 is SASEGT. The V end lost 6 bases, the J end lost 3 bases, and 9 bases lay between the germline ends. CDR3 in DNA: TGTGCCAGCAGACGGGTCTTCAATCAGCCCCAGCATTTT. It codes for CASRRVFNQPQHF.

With respect to this clone: A read error may produce the germline difference seen at one junction end. This chain links TRBV7-9 with TRBJ1-1; D is possibly TRBD1 (6 bases). This CDR3 has 14 amino acids. Germline-derived CDR1 and CDR2 are SEHNR and FQNEAQ (reference sequence). The DNA for the CDR3 is TGTTCCAGCAGCTTTGGACAGTTGAACACTGAAGCTTTCTTT. Translated, it gives CSSSFGQLNTEAFF.

About this clone: Other nucleotide sequences from this sample produce the same CDR3. The chain joins TRBV5-4 to TRBJ1-6, with 7 nucleotides matching TRBD1. V dropped 0 bases and J dropped 7; count of bases not matched to a gene: 1. The germline V gene encodes CDR1 SGHNT and CDR2 YYREEE (reference sequence). There are 14 residues in the CDR3. Written as DNA, the CDR3 is TGTGCCAGCAGCTTGGTGGGACAGAATTCACCCCTCCACTTT. Its protein product is CASSLVGQNSPLHF.

The chain joins TRBV9 to TRBJ2-5; 7 nucleotides match TRBD2. The CDR3 totals 13 residues. Germline CDR1 and CDR2: SGDLS and YYNGEE. Losses at the gene ends were 0 bases for V and 5 bases for J; bases not matched to a gene: 1. The CDR3 sequence: CASSVVGGETQYF. CDR3 bases: TGTGCCAGCAGCGTAGTGGGGGGGGAGACCCAGTACTTC.

The V and J genes are TRBV18 and TRBJ2-7, with 8 positions matching TRBD1. This CDR3 comprises 15 residues. V shed 1 base and J 5 bases; nucleotides not matched to a gene: 7. The germline V gene has CDR1 KGHSH and CDR2 LQKENI. The CDR3 coding sequence is TGTGCCAGCTCACCACTTGGACAGGGAGTCAACGAGCAGTACTTC. Amino acid sequence: CASSPLGQGVNEQYF. The full variable domain, rest sourced from reference TRBV18 and TRBJ2-7, is NAGVMQNPRHLVRRRGQEARLRCSPMKGHSHVYWYRQLPEEGLKFMVYLQKENIIDESGMPKERFSAEFPKEGPSILRIQQVVRGDSAAYFCASSPLGQGVNEQYFGPGTRLTVT.

The rearrangement uses TRBV4-1 and TRBJ1-2; D is undetermined. V was shortened by 0 bases and J by 4 bases, with 12 bases between the two germline ends. The CDR3 is 15 residues long. Per the germline V gene, CDR1 is MGHRA and CDR2 is YSYEKL. The CDR3 nucleotides read TGCGCCAGCAGCCAAGAGCCCGGCGGCGTCTATGGCTACACCTTC. Translation: CASSQEPGGVYGYTF.

The chain joins TRBV7-9 to TRBJ1-1; a possible D gene is TRBD1 (6 bases). V lost 5 bases and J 3 bases, leaving 13 bases between the germline ends. This CDR3 spans 14 amino acids. Per germline, CDR1 SEHNR and CDR2 FQNEAQ (reference sequence). As DNA, the CDR3 is TGTGCCAGCAGCAAAAGGGGGTCCGACACTGAAGCTTTCTTT. This encodes CASSKRGSDTEAFF.

The genes are TRBV7-9 and TRBJ2-1; possibly TRBD1 for D (6 bases). The CDR3 contains 14 residues. CDR1 is SEHNR, CDR2 FQNEAQ, per germline (reference sequence). Trimming took 7 bases from V and 5 from J, leaving 15 bases between them. CDR3 bases: TGTGCCAGCAAACAGGGAAGGTTCGACAATGAGCAGTTCTTC. It translates to CASKQGRFDNEQFF.

V gene TRBV11-2 combines with J gene TRBJ1-1; possible D gene TRBD1, 5 bases. Trimming removed 8 bases from V and 4 bases from J, with 11 bases in between. There are 12 residues in the CDR3. The germline CDR1 and CDR2 sequences are SGHAT and FQNNGV. The CDR3 protein is CASARVRTEAFF. CDR3 sequence (DNA): TGTGCCAGCGCCAGGGTTCGCACTGAAGCTTTCTTT.

This clone was found a few times. The chain uses TRBV2 and TRBJ2-7; 8 positions agree with TRBD1. The CDR3 extends over 14 amino acids. Germline-derived CDR1 and CDR2 are SNHLY and FYNNEI. V shed 2 bases, J shed 7 bases, and the junction held 7 bases outside the gene matches. The CDR3 loop reads CASSERQGRVEQYF. CDR3 sequence (DNA): TGTGCCAGCAGTGAACGACAGGGGAGAGTGGAGCAGTACTTC. Variable domain in full (rest from reference TRBV2 and TRBJ2-7): EPEVTQTPSHQVTQMGQEVILRCVPISNHLYFYWYRQILGQKVEFLVSFYNNEISEKSEIFDDQFSVERPDGSNFTLKIRSTKLEDSAMYFCASSERQGRVEQYFGPGTRLTVT.

Points on this clone: This sample also contains other DNA sequences that code for the same CDR3. The genes are TRBV27 and TRBJ1-1, with 7 bases fitting TRBD1. J was trimmed by 7 bases and V by 4 bases; bases with no gene match: 6. The CDR3 is 13 amino acids. Germline-derived CDR1 and CDR2 are MNHEY and SMNVEV (reference sequence). In DNA, the CDR3 is TGTGCCAGCAGTTCAACAGGGGTGGTTGAAGCTTTCTTT. It encodes CASSSTGVVEAFF.

This clone was recorded once. The chain uses TRBV18 and TRBJ2-7; TRBD1 agrees at 7 bases. This CDR3 contains 13 residues. Germline V gene sequence: CDR1 KGHSH, CDR2 LQKENI. With V trimmed by 3 bases and J by 2 bases, 1 base remained unmatched. The CDR3 protein is CASSPGQTYEQYF. The CDR3 nucleotides are TGTGCCAGCTCACCGGGACAGACCTACGAGCAGTACTTC.

This chain connects TRBV19 to TRBJ1-1; perhaps TRBD1 as D (5 bases). There are 16 residues in the CDR3. Germline assignment: CDR1 LNHDA and CDR2 SQIVND (reference sequence). The ends were cut back, 7 bases at V and 3 bases at J, with 21 bases in the middle. CDR3 residues: CASNLGQGRHHTEAFF. The CDR3 DNA is TGTGCCAGTAACCTGGGGCAGGGAAGGCATCACACTGAAGCTTTCTTT.

The chain's CDR3 is CASSNRGKSTDTQYF. Here the CDR3 DNA reads TGCGCCAGCAGCAACAGGGGGAAAAGCACAGATACGCAGTATTTT. The chain employs TRBV4-3 and TRBJ2-3, with TRBD1 matching over 8 bases. The CDR3 spans 15 residues. The V and J ends lost 5 bases and 0 bases, in that order; junction bases with no gene match: 4. In germline, CDR1 is LGHNA, CDR2 YSLEER.

This chain connects TRBV6-5 to TRBJ2-5; D unresolved. Judging by the DNA end, TRBJ2-7 fits better; the J call may be wrong. CDR1 is MNHEY and CDR2 is SVGAGI in the germline V gene. This CDR3 comprises 14 residues. The CDR3 protein is CASSPSYDRYEQYF. For the CDR3, the DNA is TGTGCCAGCAGTCCGTCCTACGATCGCTACGAGCAGTACTTC.

This clone was counted a few times. V and J are TRBV7-2 and TRBJ2-3; D unresolved. V lost 1 base and J 7 bases, leaving 21 bases between the germline ends. This CDR3 is built from 17 residues. Germline loops: CDR1 SGHTA, CDR2 FQGNSA. CDR3 sequence: CASSLVPRFYTDHTQYF. For the CDR3, the DNA is TGTGCCAGCAGCTTAGTCCCTCGGTTCTACACAGACCATACGCAGTATTTT.

The chain links TRBV5-6 to TRBJ1-1, with unresolved D. The CDR3 is 13 residues long. Germline CDR1 and CDR2: SGHDT and YYEEEE. Trimming took 4 bases from V and 10 from J, leaving 17 bases between them. The CDR3 protein is CASSGQGPPGAFF. The CDR3 nucleotides read TGTGCCAGCAGCGGTCAAGGCCCTCCGGGAGCTTTCTTT.

As regards this clone: Other DNA sequences from this sample encode an identical CDR3 as well. The V call is TRBV12-5, the J call TRBJ2-1; TRBD2 agrees at 14 bases. CDR1 is LGHNT, CDR2 FRNRAP, per germline. V shed 6 bases and J 4 bases; nucleotides not matched to a gene: 11. CDR3 length: 18 residues. The CDR3 loop reads CASGFMGLAGERYNEQFF. CDR3 nucleotides: TGTGCTAGTGGCTTTATGGGACTAGCGGGAGAAAGGTACAATGAGCAGTTCTTC.

This sequence joins TRBV6-1 and TRBJ2-1; 12 bases agree with TRBD2. There are 14 residues in the CDR3. The V gene end was trimmed by 5 bases and the J gene end by 5 bases; junction bases not matched to a gene: 1. Germline V gene lookup returns CDR1 MNHNS and CDR2 SASEGT. CDR3 residues: CASSLAGGDNEQFF. The CDR3 nucleotides read TGTGCCAGCAGTCTAGCGGGAGGGGACAATGAGCAGTTCTTC.

The chain has TRBV9 and TRBJ1-1; 11 bases agree with TRBD1. CDR1 and CDR2 from the germline V gene are SGDLS and YYNGEE. There are 14 residues in the CDR3. V shed 4 bases and J 4 bases; nucleotides not matched to a gene: 3. The CDR3 loop is CASSLGQGGTEAFF. The DNA for the CDR3 is TGTGCCAGCAGCTTGGGACAGGGGGGCACTGAAGCTTTCTTT.

The chain is built from TRBV28 and TRBJ2-3, with 9 nucleotides matching TRBD2. The CDR3 extends over 15 amino acids. The junction had 7 bases not matched to a gene; V was cut back by 5 bases and J by 4 bases. Germline V gene lookup returns CDR1 MDHEN and CDR2 SYDVKM. CDR3 loop: CASSPAGLAADTQYF. Here the CDR3 DNA reads TGTGCCAGCAGTCCCGCGGGACTAGCAGCAGATACGCAGTATTTT.

This chain links TRBV30 with TRBJ2-5; D is possibly TRBD2 (5 bases). With 5 bases removed from V and 5 bases from J, the gap between germline ends came to 12 bases. There are 12 residues in the CDR3. The V gene's germline CDR1 is GTSNPN and CDR2 SVGIG (reference sequence). CDR3 loop: CAWASGSETQYF. CDR3 sequence (DNA): TGTGCCTGGGCGTCGGGGTCGGAGACCCAGTACTTC.

This chain uses TRBV6-4 with TRBJ2-6; weak D call: TRBD1 (6 bases). Germline CDR1 reads MRHNA; CDR2 reads SNTAGT. CDR3 length: 18 residues. V was clipped by 4 bases and J by 0 bases, with 16 bases between them. The DNA for the CDR3 is TGTGCCAGCAGTGCCGCAGGGGTCCGACCCTCTGGGGCCAACGTCCTGACTTTC. It specifies CASSAAGVRPSGANVLTF.